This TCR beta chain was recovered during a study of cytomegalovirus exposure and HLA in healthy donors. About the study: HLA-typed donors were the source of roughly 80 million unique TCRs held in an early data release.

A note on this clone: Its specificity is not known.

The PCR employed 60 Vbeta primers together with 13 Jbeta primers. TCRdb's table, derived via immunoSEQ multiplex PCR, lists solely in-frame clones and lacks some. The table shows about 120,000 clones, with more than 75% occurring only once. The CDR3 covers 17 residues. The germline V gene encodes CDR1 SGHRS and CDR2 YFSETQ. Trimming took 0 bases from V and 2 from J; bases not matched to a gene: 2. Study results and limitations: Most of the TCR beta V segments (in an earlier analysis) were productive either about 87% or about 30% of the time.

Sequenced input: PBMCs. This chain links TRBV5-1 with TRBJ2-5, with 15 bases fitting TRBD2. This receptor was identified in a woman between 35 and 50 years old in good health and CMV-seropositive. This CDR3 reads CASSLGTSGGAQETQYF. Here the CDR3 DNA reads TGCGCCAGCAGCTTGGGGACTAGCGGGGGGGCTCAAGAGACCCAGTACTTC.